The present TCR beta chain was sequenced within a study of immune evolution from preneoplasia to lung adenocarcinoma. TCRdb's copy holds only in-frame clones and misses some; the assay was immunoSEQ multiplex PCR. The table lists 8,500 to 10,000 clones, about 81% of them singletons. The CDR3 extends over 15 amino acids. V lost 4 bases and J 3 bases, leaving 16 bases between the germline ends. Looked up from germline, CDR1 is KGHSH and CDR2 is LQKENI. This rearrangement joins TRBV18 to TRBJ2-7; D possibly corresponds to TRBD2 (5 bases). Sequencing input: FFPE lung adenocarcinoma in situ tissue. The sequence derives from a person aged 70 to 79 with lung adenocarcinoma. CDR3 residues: CASSLRTSRDYEQYF. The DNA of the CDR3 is TGTGCCAGCTCACTTAGAACCAGTCGGGACTACGAGCAGTACTTC.